This T cell receptor (beta chain) originates from a study of OX40 agonist ivuxolimab in advanced cancers. A note on the overall study: Ivuxolimab, which targeted the costimulatory receptor OX40 (CD134), was an agonistic, fully human IgG2 monoclonal antibody. Of the roughly 52 dose-escalation patients, hepatocellular carcinoma was present in about 20, melanoma in roughly 15, renal cell carcinoma in 9 and head and neck cancer in 9. The purpose of peripheral TCRbeta sequencing was to test whether ivuxolimab changed TCR sequence diversity and led to clonal T-cell expansion. The monotherapy dose-escalation portion (N ≈ 52 patients) of the phase I ivuxolimab trial is reported in the paper. Prior anti-PD-1, anti-PD-L1 or anti-CTLA-4 therapy was permitted, and checkpoint inhibitors had been received by roughly 40% of dose-escalation patients. A male proportion of nearly 85% and a mean age of roughly 55 years, ranging from 23 to 79, were recorded for the dose-escalation cohort. Intravenous ivuxolimab was administered to patients every 2 weeks at six dose levels: 0.01, 0.1, 0.3, 1.5, 3 and 10 mg/kg. Partial responses were achieved by three dose-escalation patients, of whom one had hepatocellular carcinoma and two had cutaneous melanoma.

Patients with a history of autoimmune disease or receiving systemic immunosuppression were excluded from the trial. Peripheral blood for TCR sequencing was collected from all dose cohorts at baseline, on cycle 4 day 1, and on cycle 7 day 1. The samples were taken from a phase I, first-in-human, multicenter, open-label dose-escalation trial of ivuxolimab. Adults with locally advanced or metastatic head and neck squamous cell, hepatocellular, melanoma or renal cell carcinoma were enrolled in the trial. Before TCR sequencing, CD4+ T cells and CD8+ T cells from peripheral blood were sorted into separate populations. Worth noting for this clone: Its recognized antigen is unknown. It has no much larger one-base neighbor in the sample; base qualities were not kept.

For sequencing of the TCRbeta CDR3 region, genomic DNA was extracted from the sorted cells. TCRbeta CDR3 regions were sequenced using the immunoSEQ Assay. Entries here come from immuneACCESS through TCRdb and include only in-frame sequences with V and J called. Some clones fail to appear in such tables; in the studies checked, an unresolved V gene covers under half of the shortfall, and the cause of the remainder is unknown. Across this sample there are 45,000 or so clones, with more than 70% seen only once. The ten largest clonotypes hold about 1% of the sample. CDR1 and CDR2 are drawn from the germline V gene: MDHEN, SYDVKM. V is trimmed back by 6 bases and J by 7 bases, and the junction contains 10 bases that no gene match accounts for. There are 15 amino acids in the CDR3, from cysteine to phenylalanine inclusive. Left in the record is the CDR3 DNA by itself, 45 bases read in frame from the first base.

Study-wide findings and limitations: In the 0.1-3.0 mg/kg groups, partial responders were among the patients with the lowest normalized peripheral clonal expansion, particularly in CD8+ T cells. Low levels of normalized T-cell clonal expansion were also seen in some patients who did not respond. After ivuxolimab, CD8+ T cells had more expanded clones than CD4+ T cells on average. The antigen specificity of the clonally expanded peripheral T cells was not determined. At doses from 0.1 to 3.0 mg/kg, clonal expansion was seen in both CD4+ and CD8+ blood T cells between baseline and week 6.

The chain is made from TRBV28 and TRBJ1-5, with 9 bases aligning to TRBD1. Sample: CD4+ or CD8+ T cells sorted from blood, taken in a trial of the OX40 agonist ivuxolimab. This TCR was sampled from an adult with an advanced solid tumor such as melanoma, head and neck, liver or kidney cancer. The CDR3 protein: CASRGPGQGSQPQHF. The nucleotide sequence is TGTGCCAGCAGGGGACCGGGACAGGGATCCCAGCCCCAGCATTTT.